This T cell receptor (beta chain) derives from a study of blood T cell repertoires in COVID-19. Across the study: From T cells, B-cell-depleted T cells, or PBMCs came the material, which was cDNA or gDNA.

Per the authors' pipeline: Reference gene primer amplification in the assay estimated nucleated cell counts. Using immunoSEQ multiplex PCR, the repertoire was profiled, and TCRdb retains in-frame clones only, with some absent. Clone size and V and J calls were adopted from that table, with D and trimming inferred from the DNA. This sample has fewer than 200,000 clones; roughly 87% occur once, and the top ten carry under 2%. This TCR was recovered from a man between 18 and 35 years old who had recovered from COVID-19. The sample was peripheral blood.

CDR3 coding DNA: TGTGCCAGCAGCTTCGGGTCAGACCCTCTAGGAGAGCAGTTCTTC. Translation: CASSFGSDPLGEQFF. This chain links TRBV5-4 with TRBJ2-1; D is uncertain. V was cut by 2 bases and J by 10 bases, with 19 bases left in between. The CDR3 extends over 15 amino acids. Germline CDR1 reads SGHNT; CDR2 reads YYREEE (reference sequence).